This entry lists 30 T cell receptor beta chains sequenced from one sample in a study of metastatic and nonmetastatic thyroid tumors. Among the patients, none had received any treatment before thyroid surgery. With MiXCR, TCRdb reprocessed the PCR reads. The sample records 26,000 or so clones, roughly 17% being singletons. The specimen sequenced was blood. The receptors were sampled from a female donor with papillary thyroid cancer or a benign thyroid nodule (not recorded which). Some clones in this sample may be carry-over from other donors' samples.

This clone has just a few counts. In nucleotides, the CDR3 is TGTGCCAGCAGTGGATCGACAGGCCGGACATGCGAGCAGTACTTC. It specifies CASSGSTGRTCEQYF. The J gene is TRBJ2-7, the V gene TRBV6-1; D perhaps matches TRBD1 (6 bases). Trimming took 4 bases from V and 6 from J, leaving 19 bases between them. CDR1 and CDR2 (germline): MNHNS, SASEGT. There are 15 residues in the CDR3.

The chain recombines TRBV27 with TRBJ2-5; 10 bases agree with TRBD1. The CDR3 consists of 13 residues. Germline trimming cut 8 bases from V and 5 bases from J; bases unmatched to any gene: 5. The V gene's germline CDR1 is MNHEY and CDR2 SMNVEV (reference sequence). CDR3 sequence (DNA): TGTGCCAGCCTTAGACAGGGGGCCGAGACCCAGTACTTC. Amino acid sequence: CASLRQGAETQYF.

At least ten counts were recorded for this clone. A much larger clone sits a single nucleotide away, making a read error possible. The sample carries other DNA sequences with the same CDR3. The gene calls are TRBV2 and TRBJ2-7; D call uncertain. CDR3 length: 14 amino acids. Trimming removed 4 bases at V and 2 bases at J, with 12 bases between. Germline V gene sequence: CDR1 SNHLY, CDR2 FYNNEI. The CDR3 sequence: CASSGIGQAYEQYF. DNA for the CDR3: TGTGCCAGCAGTGGAATCGGCCAGGCCTACGAGCAGTACTTC.

The rearrangement links TRBV10-2 to TRBJ2-2, with D possibly TRBD1 on 6 matching bases. The germline CDR1 and CDR2 sequences are WSHSY and SAAADI. The CDR3 is made up of 13 amino acids. Trimming removed 7 bases at V and 8 bases at J, with 14 bases between. The CDR3 loop is CASKLQGVGELFF. The CDR3 DNA reads TGCGCCAGCAAATTACAGGGAGTTGGGGAGCTGTTTTTT.

V usage is TRBV20-1 and J usage is TRBJ1-1, with TRBD1 matching over 8 bases. Looked up from germline, CDR1 is DFQATT and CDR2 is SNEGSKA (reference sequence). This CDR3 has 12 residues. With V trimmed by 3 bases and J by 3 bases, 0 bases remained unmatched. In DNA, the CDR3 is TGCAGTGCTAGGACAGGGGACACTGAAGCTTTCTTT. The encoded protein is CSARTGDTEAFF.

This clone was observed many times. The V call is TRBV2, the J call TRBJ2-4, with 9 bases lining up with TRBD1. Germline V gives CDR1 SNHLY, CDR2 FYNNEI. The CDR3 contains 15 residues. J was trimmed by 3 bases and V by 7 bases; bases with no gene match: 7. The CDR3 coding sequence is TGTGCCAGCAATACAGGGGGCGCCGGCAAAAACATTCAGTACTTC. Translation: CASNTGGAGKNIQYF.

This clone has at least ten counts. The CDR3: CASKGRRNNQPQHF. The DNA of the CDR3 is TGTGCCAGCAAAGGCAGGCGAAATAATCAGCCCCAGCATTTT. The chain links TRBV28 to TRBJ1-5; D remains unclear. Germline-derived CDR1 and CDR2 are MDHEN and SYDVKM. This CDR3 has 14 residues. Trimming removed 7 bases from V and 4 bases from J, with 14 bases in between. Complete variable domain (other parts from reference TRBV28 and TRBJ1-5): DVKVTQSSRYLVKRTGEKVFLECVQDMDHENMFWYRQDPGLGLRLIYFSYDVKMKEKGDIPEGYSVSREKKERFSLILESASTNQTSMYLCASKGRRNNQPQHFGDGTRLSIL.

The V gene is TRBV5-1, the J gene TRBJ1-2; unclear D gene. The CDR3 length is 17 residues. The germline CDR1 and CDR2 sequences are SGHRS and YFSETQ. Trimming stripped 0 bases from V and 6 bases from J, with 21 bases between. Here the CDR3 reads CASSLASRGVLVDGYTF. CDR3 in DNA: TGCGCCAGCAGCTTGGCTTCTCGGGGTGTGTTGGTCGATGGCTACACCTTC.

The J gene is TRBJ2-7, the V gene TRBV27; D might be TRBD1 (6 bases). V was cut by 7 bases and J by 5 bases, with 18 bases left in between. CDR1 and CDR2 from the germline V gene are MNHEY and SMNVEV (reference sequence). This CDR3 contains 14 residues. The CDR3 protein is CASIPGTGLHEQYF. The CDR3 DNA follows: TGTGCCAGCATCCCCGGTACAGGGTTGCACGAGCAGTACTTC.

The CDR3 DNA sequence: TGTGCCTGGAGTCGGGGGACAGGGATGGAATCACCCCTCCACTTT. Translation: CAWSRGTGMESPLHF. The V and J genes are TRBV30 and TRBJ1-6; 9 nucleotides agree with TRBD1. V lost 2 bases and J lost 10; bases outside the gene matches: 9. Germline-derived CDR1 and CDR2 are GTSNPN and SVGIG (reference sequence). The CDR3 runs to 15 residues.

The chain couples TRBV20-1 to TRBJ2-2; a weak D match, TRBD1 (5 bases). The CDR3 covers 15 residues. The germline V gene encodes CDR1 DFQATT and CDR2 SNEGSKA (reference sequence). V lost 2 bases, J lost 4 bases, and 14 bases lay in between. CDR3 amino acids: CSARSSTGSTGELFF. In nucleotides, the CDR3 is TGCAGTGCTAGATCGAGCACAGGTTCCACCGGGGAGCTGTTTTTT.

The chain is built from TRBV30 and TRBJ2-2; D is possibly TRBD1 (6 bases). Trimming took 2 bases from V and 10 from J, leaving 14 bases between them. The CDR3 extends over 13 amino acids. Germline assignment: CDR1 GTSNPN and CDR2 SVGIG (reference sequence). CDR3 DNA sequence: TGTGCCTGGAGTTCAAACAGGGACGTGGAGCTGTTTTTT. It yields the protein CAWSSNRDVELFF.

Within the sample, this clone is medium-sized. This chain uses TRBV6-1 with TRBJ2-7; 7 nucleotides match TRBD1. The CDR3 loop spans 15 amino acids. V lost 4 bases and J lost 7; bases outside the gene matches: 13. CDR1 and CDR2 (germline): MNHNS, SASEGT. CDR3 sequence: CASSGWTGRTWEQYF. The CDR3 DNA follows: TGTGCCAGCAGTGGATGGACAGGCCGGACATGGGAGCAGTACTTC.

The genes are TRBV5-1 and TRBJ2-7; TRBD2 matches at 8 bases. The trim removed 3 bases at V and 5 bases at J, leaving 13 bases unmatched. The CDR3 covers 16 residues. Germline CDR1 and CDR2: SGHRS and YFSETQ. Here the CDR3 reads CASSSGLANPPDEQYF. CDR3 DNA: TGCGCCAGCAGCTCAGGACTAGCAAATCCCCCCGACGAGCAGTACTTC.

This clone was counted only a few times. This may arise from a read error, as a much more abundant clone is one base away. The chain is built from TRBV2 and TRBJ2-1; TRBD2 matches at 7 bases. The CDR3 is made up of 16 amino acids. The V and J ends lost 5 bases and 7 bases, in that order; junction bases with no gene match: 14. CDR1 SNHLY and CDR2 FYNNEI come from the germline V gene. The CDR3 bases are TGTGCCAGCAGTTCCCCCGGGGCGGGAGAAGTAAATGAGCAGTTCTTC. Translated, it gives CASSSPGAGEVNEQFF.

This clone was picked up many times. V usage is TRBV19 and J usage is TRBJ2-5, with 8 nucleotides matching TRBD1. The V segment lost 5 bases and the J segment 12 bases; nucleotides outside the gene matches: 5. The CDR3 loop spans 11 amino acids. CDR1 and CDR2 (germline): LNHDA, SQIVND (reference sequence). In DNA form, the CDR3 reads TGTGCCAGTAGTCCAGGGGGCCCAAAGTACTTC. Its translation: CASSPGGPKYF.

In this sample, this clone turned up many times. The V and J genes are TRBV6-1 and TRBJ1-2; D perhaps matches TRBD1 (6 bases). This CDR3 has 14 amino acids. Germline V gene sequence: CDR1 MNHNS, CDR2 SASEGT. Deletions cut 5 bases from V and 0 bases from J, with 10 bases between. The CDR3 DNA reads as TGTGCCAGCAGTCAGCCAGGGGCTAACTATGGCTACACCTTC. It is translated as CASSQPGANYGYTF.

At least ten counts were recorded for this clone. Other nucleotide sequences from this sample produce the same CDR3. The rearrangement links TRBV9 to TRBJ2-2, with D possibly called TRBD1 or TRBD2 (5 bases each). The CDR3 totals 15 residues. Trimming cost V 4 bases and J 8 bases, with 18 bases left between them. Germline V gene sequence: CDR1 SGDLS, CDR2 YYNGEE. Written as DNA, the CDR3 is TGTGCCAGCAGCCCCCCCGGGGCAAATACGGGGGAGCTGTTTTTT. Protein product: CASSPPGANTGELFF.

This clone was seen repeatedly, ten times or more. The V and J genes are TRBV4-1 and TRBJ2-5; 8 positions agree with TRBD1. Germline-derived CDR1 and CDR2 are MGHRA and YSYEKL. The CDR3 length is 14 residues. V shed 4 bases and J 5 bases; nucleotides not matched to a gene: 6. This CDR3 reads CASSREGQVETQYF. CDR3 sequence (DNA): TGCGCCAGCAGCCGCGAGGGACAGGTGGAGACCCAGTACTTC.

This clone was counted a few times. This sequence joins TRBV6-1 and TRBJ2-4; 9 bases align to TRBD1. This CDR3 spans 14 amino acids. V lost 6 bases to trimming and J lost 3 bases; unmatched junction nucleotides: 3. CDR1 is MNHNS and CDR2 is SASEGT in the germline V gene. DNA of the CDR3: TGTGCCAGCAGCGCGACAGGGGGCAAAAACATTCAGTACTTC. Translation gives CASSATGGKNIQYF.

This clone has ten or more counts. The chain recombines TRBV11-3 with TRBJ1-1; 7 bases fit TRBD1. V was clipped by 2 bases and J by 4 bases; unmatched bases: 1. The CDR3 loop spans 13 amino acids. Germline loops: CDR1 SGHNT, CDR2 YENEEA. In DNA, the CDR3 is TGTGCCAGCAGCTTATACAGGGGCACTGAAGCTTTCTTT. Its translation: CASSLYRGTEAFF.

At least ten counts were recorded for this clone. A much bigger clone sits one base away, suggesting this may be a read error. The CDR3 spells CASSRSDTSYEQYF. DNA of the CDR3: TGTGCCAGCAGTCGCAGCGACACCTCCTACGAGCAGTACTTC. This chain links TRBV12-3 or TRBV12-4 with TRBJ2-7; D gene unclear. Trimming took off 5 bases at V and 0 bases at J, with 11 bases between the two ends. The CDR3 consists of 14 residues.

Many counts were recorded for this clone. One end of the junction fails to match germline, which may point to a read error. The J gene is TRBJ2-7, the V gene TRBV7-7; TRBD2 agrees at 12 bases. This CDR3 has 18 amino acids. CDR1 and CDR2 (germline): SSHAT, FNYEAQ (reference sequence). In DNA form, the CDR3 reads TGTGCTAGCAGCCCCGGACTAGCGGGGCCAACTAGCTCCTACGAGCAGTACTTC. Translation: CASSPGLAGPTSSYEQYF.

This clone has at least ten counts. This rearrangement joins TRBV6-1 to TRBJ2-3; no reliable D call. Germline CDR1 reads MNHNS; CDR2 reads SASEGT. V dropped 5 bases and J dropped 1 base, with 4 bases sitting between them. CDR3 length: 12 residues. In nucleotides, the CDR3 is TGTGCCAGCAGTTTCGGCACAGATACGCAGTATTTT. It encodes CASSFGTDTQYF.

Regarding this clone: At one end the junction does not follow the germline gene, possibly because of a read error. This specimen includes other DNA sequences encoding the same CDR3. The chain carries TRBV5-1 and TRBJ1-5; D unresolved. Germline V lookup: CDR1 SGHRS, CDR2 YFSETQ. The CDR3 contains 13 residues. In DNA, the CDR3 is TGTGCCAGCAGCTTGGGAGGTGATCAGCCCCAGCATTTT. Translating gives CASSLGGDQPQHF.

This clone was counted at least ten times. J is TRBJ2-7 and V is TRBV10-3; no reliable D call. Trimming cost V 0 bases and J 4 bases, with 10 bases left between them. The CDR3 contains 14 residues. In germline, CDR1 is ENHRY, CDR2 SYGVKD. CDR3 bases: TGTGCCATCAGTGAGTCAAGCGTGACATACGAGCAGTACTTC. This encodes CAISESSVTYEQYF.

This clone was observed many times. The chain uses TRBV20-1 and TRBJ1-5; D is possibly TRBD1 (5 bases). CDR1 is DFQATT and CDR2 is SNEGSKA in the germline V gene (reference sequence). The CDR3 totals 14 residues. Trimming cost V 7 bases and J 3 bases, with 16 bases left between them. This chain's CDR3 is CSGVWGDFNQPQHF. The CDR3 nucleotides read TGCAGTGGGGTTTGGGGGGACTTCAATCAGCCCCAGCATTTT.

This clone was detected many times. Other DNA variants within this sample encode the same CDR3. The chain joins TRBV2 to TRBJ1-2; D not resolved. Deletions cut 5 bases from V and 4 bases from J, with 20 bases between. Looked up from germline, CDR1 is SNHLY and CDR2 is FYNNEI. CDR3 length equals 16 residues. The DNA of the CDR3 is TGTGCCAGCAGTCGCGAGCAGGATTCCCCCCTCTATGGCTACACCTTC. This gives the protein CASSREQDSPLYGYTF.

Ten or more counts support this clone. V and J are TRBV20-1 and TRBJ1-2; tentatively, D is TRBD1 (5 bases). Germline assignment: CDR1 DFQATT and CDR2 SNEGSKA (reference sequence). CDR3 length: 9 residues. CDR3 region: CQGPYGYTF. DNA of the CDR3: TGCCAGGGCCCCTATGGCTACACCTTC.

This clone was recorded many times. This chain connects TRBV19 to TRBJ2-5; D may be TRBD2 (6 bases). This CDR3 is built from 16 residues. V lost 1 base, J lost 5 bases, and 17 bases lay in between. Germline values: CDR1 LNHDA, CDR2 SQIVND (reference sequence). The CDR3 DNA reads as TGTGCCAGTAGTATAGGGCCCAGCGGCGGAGGGGAGACCCAGTACTTC. The encoded protein is CASSIGPSGGGETQYF.